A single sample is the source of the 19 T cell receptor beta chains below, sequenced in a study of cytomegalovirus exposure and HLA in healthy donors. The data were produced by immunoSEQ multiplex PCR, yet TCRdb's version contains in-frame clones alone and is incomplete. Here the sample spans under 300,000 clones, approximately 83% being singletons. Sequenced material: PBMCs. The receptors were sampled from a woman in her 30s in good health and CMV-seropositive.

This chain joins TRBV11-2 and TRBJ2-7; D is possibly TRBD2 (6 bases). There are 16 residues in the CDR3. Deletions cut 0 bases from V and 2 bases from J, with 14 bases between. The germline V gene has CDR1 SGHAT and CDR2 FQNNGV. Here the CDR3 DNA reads TGTGCCAGCAGCTTAGATTCGATGCGGGGAACCTACGAGCAGTACTTC. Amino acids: CASSLDSMRGTYEQYF.

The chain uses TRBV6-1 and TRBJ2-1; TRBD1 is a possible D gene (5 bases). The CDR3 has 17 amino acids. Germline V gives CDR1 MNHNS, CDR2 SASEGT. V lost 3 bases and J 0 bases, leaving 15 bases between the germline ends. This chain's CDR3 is CASSDYPYRSSYNEQFF. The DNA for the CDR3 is TGTGCCAGCAGTGACTACCCCTACAGGAGCTCCTACAATGAGCAGTTCTTC.

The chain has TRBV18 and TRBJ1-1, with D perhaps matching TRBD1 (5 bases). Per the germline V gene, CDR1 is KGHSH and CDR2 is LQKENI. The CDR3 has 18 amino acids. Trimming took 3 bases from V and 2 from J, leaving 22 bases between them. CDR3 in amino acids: CASSPPGGEQSLNTEAFF. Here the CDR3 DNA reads TGTGCCAGCTCACCCCCGGGGGGAGAACAAAGCCTAAACACTGAAGCTTTCTTT.

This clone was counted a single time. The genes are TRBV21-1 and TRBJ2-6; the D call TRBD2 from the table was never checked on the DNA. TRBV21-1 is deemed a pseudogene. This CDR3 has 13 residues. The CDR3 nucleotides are TGTGCCAGCGGAGGCTCTGGGGCCAACGTCCTGACTTTC. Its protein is CASGGSGANVLTF.

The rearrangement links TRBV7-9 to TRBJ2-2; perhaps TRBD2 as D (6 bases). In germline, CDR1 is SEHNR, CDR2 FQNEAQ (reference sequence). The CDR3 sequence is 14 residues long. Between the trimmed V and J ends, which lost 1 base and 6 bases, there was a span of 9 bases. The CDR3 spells CASSLVAGPGELFF. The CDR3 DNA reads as TGTGCCAGCAGCTTAGTCGCGGGGCCCGGGGAGCTGTTTTTT.

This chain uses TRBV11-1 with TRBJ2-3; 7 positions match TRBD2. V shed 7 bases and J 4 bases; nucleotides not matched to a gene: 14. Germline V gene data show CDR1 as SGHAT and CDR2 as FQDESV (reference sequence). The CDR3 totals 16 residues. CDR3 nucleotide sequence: TGTGCCAGCACCCCCGGGTTCGGGGAGGGCCCAGATACGCAGTATTTT. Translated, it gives CASTPGFGEGPDTQYF. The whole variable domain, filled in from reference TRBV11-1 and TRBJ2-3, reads EAEVAQSPRYKITEKSQAVAFWCDPISGHATLYWYRQILGQGPELLVQFQDESVVDDSQLPKDRFSAERLKGVDSTLKIQPAELGDSAMYLCASTPGFGEGPDTQYFGPGTRLTVL.

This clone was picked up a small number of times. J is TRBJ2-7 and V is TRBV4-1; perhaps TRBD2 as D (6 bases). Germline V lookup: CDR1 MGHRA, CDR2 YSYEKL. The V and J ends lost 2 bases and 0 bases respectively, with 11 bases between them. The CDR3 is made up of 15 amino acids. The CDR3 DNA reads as TGCGCCAGCAGCCAAAGGGAGGCAAGCTCCTACGAGCAGTACTTC. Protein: CASSQREASSYEQYF.

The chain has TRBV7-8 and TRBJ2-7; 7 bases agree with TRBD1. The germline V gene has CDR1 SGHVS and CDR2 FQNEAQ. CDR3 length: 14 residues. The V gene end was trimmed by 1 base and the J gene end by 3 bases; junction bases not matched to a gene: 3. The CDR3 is CASSLDDRVYEQYF. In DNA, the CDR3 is TGTGCCAGCAGCTTAGACGACAGGGTCTACGAGCAGTACTTC.

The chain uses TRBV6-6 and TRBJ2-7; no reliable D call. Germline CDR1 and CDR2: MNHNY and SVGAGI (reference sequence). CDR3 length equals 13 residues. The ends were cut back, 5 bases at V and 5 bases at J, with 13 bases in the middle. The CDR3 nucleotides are TGTGCCAGCAGTATAATGAAGAGCCACGAGCAGTACTTC. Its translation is CASSIMKSHEQYF.

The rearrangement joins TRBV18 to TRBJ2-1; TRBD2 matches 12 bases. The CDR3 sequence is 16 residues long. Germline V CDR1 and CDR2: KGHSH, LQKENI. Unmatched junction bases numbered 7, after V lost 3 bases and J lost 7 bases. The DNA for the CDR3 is TGTGCCAGCTCACCTCTCCTAGCGGGAGGGTTAAATGAGCAGTTCTTC. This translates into CASSPLLAGGLNEQFF.

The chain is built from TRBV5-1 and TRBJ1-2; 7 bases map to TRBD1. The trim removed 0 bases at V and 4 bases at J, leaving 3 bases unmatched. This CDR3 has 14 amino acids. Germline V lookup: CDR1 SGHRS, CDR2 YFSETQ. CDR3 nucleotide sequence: TGCGCCAGCAGCTTGGGTCCAGGGGGCTATGGCTACACCTTC. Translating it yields CASSLGPGGYGYTF.

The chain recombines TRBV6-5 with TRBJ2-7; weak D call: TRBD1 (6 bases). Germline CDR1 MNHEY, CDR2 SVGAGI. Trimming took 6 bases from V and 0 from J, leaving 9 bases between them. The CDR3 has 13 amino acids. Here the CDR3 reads CASRGTPSYEQYF. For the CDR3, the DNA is TGTGCCAGCAGAGGGACACCCTCCTACGAGCAGTACTTC.

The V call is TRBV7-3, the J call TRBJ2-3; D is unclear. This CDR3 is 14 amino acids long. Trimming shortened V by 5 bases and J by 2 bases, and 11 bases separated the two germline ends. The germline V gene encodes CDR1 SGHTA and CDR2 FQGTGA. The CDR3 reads CASSLIADTDTQYF. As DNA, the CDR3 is TGTGCCAGCAGCCTCATAGCAGACACAGATACGCAGTATTTT.

CDR3 sequence: CASRLQGWSIQYF. CDR3 DNA sequence: TGTGCCAGCAGGCTACAGGGGTGGAGCATTCAGTACTTC. V gene TRBV28 combines with J gene TRBJ2-4, with TRBD1 matching over 7 bases. Germline lookup yields CDR1 MDHEN and CDR2 SYDVKM. The CDR3 contains 13 residues. The V segment lost 6 bases and the J segment 9 bases; nucleotides outside the gene matches: 8.

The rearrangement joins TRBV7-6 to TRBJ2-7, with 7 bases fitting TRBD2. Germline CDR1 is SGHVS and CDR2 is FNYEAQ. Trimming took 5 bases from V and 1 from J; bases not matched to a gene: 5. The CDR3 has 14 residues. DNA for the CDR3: TGTGCCAGCAGCCCGGGGGGAGCTTCCTACGAGCAGTACTTC. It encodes CASSPGGASYEQYF. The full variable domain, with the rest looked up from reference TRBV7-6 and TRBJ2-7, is GAGVSQSPRYKVTKRGQDVALRCDPISGHVSLYWYRQALGQGPEFLTYFNYEAQQDKSGLPNDRFSAERPEGSISTLTIQRTEQRDSAMYRCASSPGGASYEQYFGPGTRLTVT.

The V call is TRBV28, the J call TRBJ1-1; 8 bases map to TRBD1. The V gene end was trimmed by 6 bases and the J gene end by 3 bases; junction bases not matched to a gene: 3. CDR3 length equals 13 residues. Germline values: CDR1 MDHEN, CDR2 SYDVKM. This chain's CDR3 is CASRPRGHTEAFF. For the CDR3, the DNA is TGTGCCAGCAGGCCCAGGGGGCACACTGAAGCTTTCTTT.

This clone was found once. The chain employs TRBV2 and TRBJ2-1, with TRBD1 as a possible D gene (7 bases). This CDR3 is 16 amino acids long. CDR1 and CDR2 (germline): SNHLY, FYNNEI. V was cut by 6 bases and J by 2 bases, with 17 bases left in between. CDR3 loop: CASSPKTGRPYNEQFF. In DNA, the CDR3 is TGTGCCAGCAGCCCTAAGACAGGGAGGCCCTACAATGAGCAGTTCTTC.

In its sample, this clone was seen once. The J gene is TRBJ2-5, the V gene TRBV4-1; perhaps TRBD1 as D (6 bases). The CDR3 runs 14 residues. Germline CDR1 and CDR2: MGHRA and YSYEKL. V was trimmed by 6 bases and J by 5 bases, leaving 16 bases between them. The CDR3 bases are TGCGCCAGCAGTCAGGGTCCACAGGGCGAGACCCAGTACTTC. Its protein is CASSQGPQGETQYF.

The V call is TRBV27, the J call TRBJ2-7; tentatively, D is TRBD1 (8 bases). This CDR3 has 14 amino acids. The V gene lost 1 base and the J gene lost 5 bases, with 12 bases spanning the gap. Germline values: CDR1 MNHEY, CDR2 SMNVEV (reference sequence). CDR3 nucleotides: TGTGCCAGCAGTTTATACAGGGGGAGGGACGAGCAGTACTTC. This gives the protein CASSLYRGRDEQYF.